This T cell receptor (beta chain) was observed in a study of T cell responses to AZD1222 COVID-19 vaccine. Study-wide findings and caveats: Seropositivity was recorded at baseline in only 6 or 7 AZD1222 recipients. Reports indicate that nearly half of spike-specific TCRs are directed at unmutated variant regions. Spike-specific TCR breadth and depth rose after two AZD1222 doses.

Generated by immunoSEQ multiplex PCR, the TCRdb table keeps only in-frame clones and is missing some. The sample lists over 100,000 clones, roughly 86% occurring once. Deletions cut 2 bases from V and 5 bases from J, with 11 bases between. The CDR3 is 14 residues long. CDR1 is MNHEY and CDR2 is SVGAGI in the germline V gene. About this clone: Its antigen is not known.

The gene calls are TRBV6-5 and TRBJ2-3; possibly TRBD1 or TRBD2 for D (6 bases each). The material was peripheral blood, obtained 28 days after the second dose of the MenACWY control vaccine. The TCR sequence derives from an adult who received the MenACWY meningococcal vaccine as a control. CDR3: CASSYGGPGDTQYF. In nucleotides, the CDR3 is TGTGCCAGCAGTTACGGGGGGCCGGGAGATACGCAGTATTTT.